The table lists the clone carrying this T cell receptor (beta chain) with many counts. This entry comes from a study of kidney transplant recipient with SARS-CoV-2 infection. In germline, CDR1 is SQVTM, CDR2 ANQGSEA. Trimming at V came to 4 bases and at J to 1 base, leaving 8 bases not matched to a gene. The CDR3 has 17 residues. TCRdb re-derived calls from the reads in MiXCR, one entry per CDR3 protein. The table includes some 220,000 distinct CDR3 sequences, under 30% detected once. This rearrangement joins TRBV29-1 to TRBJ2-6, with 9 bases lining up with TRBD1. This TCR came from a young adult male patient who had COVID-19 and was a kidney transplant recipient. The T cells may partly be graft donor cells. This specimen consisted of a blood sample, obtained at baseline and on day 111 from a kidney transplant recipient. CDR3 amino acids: CSVAPGQGQSGANVLTF. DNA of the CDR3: TGCAGCGTTGCACCGGGACAGGGTCAATCTGGGGCCAACGTCCTGACTTTC.